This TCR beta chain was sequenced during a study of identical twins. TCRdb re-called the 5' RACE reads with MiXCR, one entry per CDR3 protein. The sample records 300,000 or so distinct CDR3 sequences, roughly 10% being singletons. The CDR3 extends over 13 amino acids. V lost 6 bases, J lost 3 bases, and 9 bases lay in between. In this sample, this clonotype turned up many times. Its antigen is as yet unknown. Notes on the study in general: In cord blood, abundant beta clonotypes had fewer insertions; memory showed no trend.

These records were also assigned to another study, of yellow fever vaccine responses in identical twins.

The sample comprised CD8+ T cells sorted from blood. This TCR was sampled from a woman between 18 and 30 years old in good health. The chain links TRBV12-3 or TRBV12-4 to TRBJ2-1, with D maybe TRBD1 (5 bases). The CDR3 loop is CASSGQNYNEQFF. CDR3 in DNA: TGTGCCAGCAGCGGACAAAACTACAATGAGCAGTTCTTC.